The 5 T cell receptor beta chains presented below share a single source sample, sequenced in a study of tumor-infiltrating lymphocytes in primary liver carcinoma. Between roughly 20 and 33 mg of unsorted bulk tissue served as the source from which RNA and DNA were co-extracted. Starting material of 500 ng total RNA yielded TCR beta cDNA via a constant-region primer. Three nested multiplex PCR rounds, a slightly modified ARM-PCR method, built the TCR beta libraries. Amplification in the first two PCR rounds was performed using TRBV1-TRBV30 forward primers and a C-beta reverse primer for approximately 10 cycles each. From the multiplex PCR reads, TCRdb called clonotypes with MiXCR, one entry per CDR3 protein. Found here are fewer than 150,000 distinct CDR3 sequences, 55% to 75% of them singletons; the top ten hold 7% to 10%. The material sequenced was liver tumor tissue from sampling region 1. The subset denotes: tumor region T1, superior pole. The receptors come from an older woman with primary liver carcinoma and hepatitis B virus infection.

This clonotype was seen only a few times. The chain has TRBV10-3 and TRBJ2-5, with 10 bases identical to TRBD2. The length of the CDR3 is 17 residues. Germline CDR1 reads ENHRY; CDR2 reads SYGVKD. With 1 base clipped from V and 1 base from J, the junction kept 6 bases outside the gene matches. Written as DNA, the CDR3 is TGTGCCATCAGTGAGTTCCGGTTAGCGGGAGGCCAAGAGACCCAGTACTTC. Its translation is CAISEFRLAGGQETQYF.

The sample holds a few counts of this clonotype. The J gene is TRBJ2-1, the V gene TRBV24-1; 7 bases line up with TRBD2. The CDR3 is made up of 18 amino acids. The germline CDR1 and CDR2 sequences are KGHDR and SFDVKD. J was trimmed by 0 bases and V by 3 bases; bases with no gene match: 10. The CDR3 DNA reads as TGTGCCACCAGTGATAAAAGGGCCAGCGGGGTCTCCTACAATGAGCAGTTCTTC. Translating it yields CATSDKRASGVSYNEQFF.

Concerning this clonotype: A much larger clone differs from this one at a single base, so this may be a read error. The V and J genes are TRBV6-1 and TRBJ2-2; 10 bases fit TRBD2. Germline CDR1 and CDR2: MNHNS and SASEGT. The CDR3 loop spans 16 amino acids. Here the CDR3 DNA reads TGTGCCAGCAGTGAACAAGCGGGAGGGGGCACCGGGGAGCTGCTTTTT. Translating it yields CASSEQAGGGTGELLF.

V usage is TRBV7-9 and J usage is TRBJ2-5; weak D call: TRBD2 (6 bases). From germline, CDR1 is SEHNR and CDR2 FQNEAQ (reference sequence). CDR3 size: 14 residues. The germline V and J ends were trimmed by 7 bases and 2 bases, with 14 bases remaining between them. CDR3 bases: TGTGCCAGCACCCACCGGGGGTTACAAGAGACCCAGTACTTC. Its protein product is CASTHRGLQETQYF.

Regarding this clonotype: The conserved phenylalanine or tryptophan is not found at the CDR3 terminus, so this likely reflects a read error. This rearrangement joins TRBV11-1 to TRBJ2-7, with D tentatively TRBD1 or TRBD2 (6 bases each). Germline V gives CDR1 SGHAT, CDR2 FQDESV (reference sequence). This CDR3 is 15 amino acids long. CDR3 region: CACSLRTAGLREQYL. CDR3 DNA: TGTGCCTGCAGCCTTCGGACAGCAGGACTACGCGAGCAGTACCTC.